The sequence of this T cell receptor (beta chain) was determined in a study of blood T cells in healthy people across ages. Total RNA was isolated from each sample in quantities of at least 5.5 micrograms. Together with a sample-barcoded 5' primer, a J-beta primer mix was included in a second PCR lasting roughly 6 to 12 cycles. Each CDR3 protein is one row after TCRdb ran MiXCR on the 5' RACE reads. The table has 800,000 to 950,000 distinct CDR3 sequences, almost 30% seen once. Separately, the same data were catalogued under a study of T cells of mothers and their children.

The receptor was derived from a woman aged 40-49 years in good health. Source material: blood.

DNA for the CDR3: TGTGCCAGCAGCCAGACAGGATACTACGAGCAGTACTTC. Residues: CASSQTGYYEQYF. The chain is built from TRBV14 and TRBJ2-7, with D maybe TRBD1 (6 bases). Germline V gives CDR1 SGHDN, CDR2 FVKESK. This CDR3 is built from 13 residues. Trimming removed 3 bases from V and 3 bases from J, with 9 bases in between.